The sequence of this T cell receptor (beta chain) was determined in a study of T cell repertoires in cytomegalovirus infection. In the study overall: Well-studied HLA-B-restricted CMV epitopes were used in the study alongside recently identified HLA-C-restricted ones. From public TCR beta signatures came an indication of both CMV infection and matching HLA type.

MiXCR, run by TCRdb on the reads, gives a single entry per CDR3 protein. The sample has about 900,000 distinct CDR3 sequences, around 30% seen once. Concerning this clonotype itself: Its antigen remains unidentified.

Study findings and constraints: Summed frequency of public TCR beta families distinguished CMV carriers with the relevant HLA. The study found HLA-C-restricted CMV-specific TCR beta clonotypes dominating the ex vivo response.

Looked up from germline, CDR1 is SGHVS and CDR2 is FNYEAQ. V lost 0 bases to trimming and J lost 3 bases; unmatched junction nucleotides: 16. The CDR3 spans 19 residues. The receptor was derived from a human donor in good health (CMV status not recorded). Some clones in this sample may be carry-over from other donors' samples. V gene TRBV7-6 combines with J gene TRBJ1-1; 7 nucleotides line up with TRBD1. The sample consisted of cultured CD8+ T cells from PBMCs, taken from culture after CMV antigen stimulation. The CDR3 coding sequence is TGTGCCAGCAGCTTAGCGCGGGAAGGGGGCCGGAACTGGGACACTGAAGCTTTCTTT. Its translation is CASSLAREGGRNWDTEAFF.